These T cell receptor beta chains were read from a single sample in a study of T cell repertoires in cytomegalovirus infection. TCRdb re-derived calls from the reads in MiXCR, one entry per CDR3 protein. Here the sample spans around 230,000 distinct CDR3 sequences, 6% to 8% being singletons. The sequenced material came from PBMCs. The receptors originated from a human donor in good health (CMV status not recorded). Some clones in this sample may be carry-over from other donors' samples. CDR3s include the opening cysteine and the closing phenylalanine or tryptophan. The D gene is left open where the match is weak. The size entry is marked missing in some rows and otherwise reads once, few, many or a size class.

>many|TRBJ1-6|TRBV7-9|TRBD1
TGTGCCAGCAGCTTCTTTGCGGGACAGGGGAGGACACCCCTCCACTTT
CASSFFAGQGRTPLHF
>many|TRBJ2-2|TRBV7-2|TRBD1
TGTGCCAGCAGCCCGGCCGGGACAGGGGTCACCGGGGAGCTGTTTTTT
CASSPAGTGVTGELFF
>few|TRBJ1-2|TRBV29-1|NA
TGCAGCGTTGTTAATGGTGGCTACACCTTC
CSVVNGGYTF
>few|TRBJ1-2|TRBV2|NA
TGTGCCAGCAGTGAGCCGACTTCGTATGGCTACACCTTC
CASSEPTSYGYTF
>many|TRBJ2-5|TRBV7-2|NA
TGTGCCAGCAGCTTTCTGGGCCGGGAGACCCAGTACTTC
CASSFLGRETQYF
>many|TRBJ2-7|TRBV12-3/TRBV12-4|NA
TGTGCCAGCAGTTACAGGGACGAGCAGTACTTC
CASSYRDEQYF
>many|TRBJ1-5|TRBV7-2|NA
TGTGCCAGCAGCTCACTACGGGAGTATCAGCCCCAGCATTTT
CASSSLREYQPQHF
>many|TRBJ2-7|TRBV6-2/TRBV6-3|NA
TGTGCCAGCAGTCGCCAAAGTCGGGACATTAACGAGCAGTACTTC
CASSRQSRDINEQYF
>many|TRBJ1-1|TRBV5-1|NA
TGCGCCAGCAGCTTGGCCGGGGGGGCCTACCCACCGAACACTGAAGCTTTCTTT
CASSLAGGAYPPNTEAFF
>many|TRBJ2-7|TRBV19|TRBD1
TGTGCCAGTAGCCAGGGGGTCTACGAGCAGTACTTC
CASSQGVYEQYF
>NA|TRBJ2-5|TRBV20-1|NA
TGCAGTGCTAGCGCTCGGGTGTGGAGATCAAAAGAGACCCAGTACTTC
CSASARVWRSKETQYF
>few|TRBJ1-5|TRBV19|NA
TGTGCCAGTAGTCAGCCTGATCAGCCCCAGCATTTT
CASSQPDQPQHF
>many|TRBJ2-4|TRBV28|NA
TGTGCCAGCAGTCCCCTGGGAAACATTCAGTACTTC
CASSPLGNIQYF
>many|TRBJ2-1|TRBV29-1|NA
TGCAGCGTTGGTAGGGCTAGGGAGCAGTTCTTC
CSVGRAREQFF
>NA|TRBJ2-7|TRBV2|NA
TGTGCCAGCAACCTGGGACTGACCTACGAGCAGTACTTC
CASNLGLTYEQYF
>many|TRBJ2-3|TRBV18|TRBD2
TGTGCCAGCTCACCACCGGGACTAGCGGGGTCAGATACGCAGTATTTT
CASSPPGLAGSDTQYF
>NA|TRBJ1-2|TRBV18|TRBD1
TGTGCCAGCTCCGTAGGGACAGGGATAAACTATGGCTACACCTTC
CASSVGTGINYGYTF
>few|TRBJ1-5|TRBV12-3/TRBV12-4|NA
TGTGCCAGCAGTTTACCGGGGCAGCCCCAGCATTTT
CASSLPGQPQHF
>many|TRBJ2-2|TRBV11-3|NA
TGTGCCAGCAGCCCCGGGACGGACACCGGGGAGCTGTTTTTT
CASSPGTDTGELFF
>NA|TRBJ1-1|TRBV5-1|TRBD1
TGCGCCAGCAGCATGACAGGGGAGGGGACTGAAGCTTTCTTT
CASSMTGEGTEAFF
>many|TRBJ2-7|TRBV7-9|NA
TGTGCCAGCAGCGAAAGCGATACAGGGGAGCAGTACTTC
CASSESDTGEQYF
>many|TRBJ1-4|TRBV20-1|TRBD1
TGCAGTGCTAGAGATGGAACAGGGGGTAATGAAAAACTGTTTTTT
CSARDGTGGNEKLFF
>many|TRBJ2-4|TRBV2|TRBD1
TGTGCCAGCAGTGATAGACAGGGTGCCTTAAACAAAAACATTCAGTACTTC
CASSDRQGALNKNIQYF
>many|TRBJ1-1|TRBV19|NA
TGTGCCAGTAGTCCTTCGGGACGTCTCGGATCCACTGAAGCTTTCTTT
CASSPSGRLGSTEAFF
>many|TRBJ2-7|TRBV6-2/TRBV6-3|NA
TGTGCCAGCAGTTACTCGGGGCAATTCTACGAGCAGTACTTC
CASSYSGQFYEQYF
>many|TRBJ2-1|TRBV6-2/TRBV6-3|NA
TGTGCCAGCAGTTACGTTCCAGGGGCGCCTACTTACAATGAGCAGTTCTTC
CASSYVPGAPTYNEQFF
>many|TRBJ1-5|TRBV6-2/TRBV6-3|NA
TGTGCCAGCAGTTACGGGTCACCAGGGCAGCCCCAGCATTTT
CASSYGSPGQPQHF
>few|TRBJ2-4|TRBV6-5|NA
TGTGCCAGCAGTTCACAGGGAGTCGGGAAAAACATTCAGTACTTC
CASSSQGVGKNIQYF
>many|TRBJ1-1|TRBV28|NA
TGTGCCAGCAGTTTATTAGGGACTTTGAACACTGAAGCTTTCTTT
CASSLLGTLNTEAFF
>many|TRBJ1-1|TRBV29-1|TRBD1
TGCAGCGTTGAAGTCGGGACAGGGGGTATTTTCACTGAAGCTTTCTTT
CSVEVGTGGIFTEAFF
>many|TRBJ2-1|TRBV7-2|NA
TGTGCCAGCAGCCAAAGCCCCCCCGGGACGAGAGATGAGCAGTTCTTC
CASSQSPPGTRDEQFF
>many|TRBJ2-1|TRBV7-2|NA
TGTGCCAGCAGCATCGGGGGCTCCTACAATGAGCAGTTCTTC
CASSIGGSYNEQFF
>many|TRBJ1-5|TRBV5-6|TRBD1
TGTGCCAGCAGCCGCGGGACAGGCCCGAATCAGCCCCAGCATTTT
CASSRGTGPNQPQHF
>NA|TRBJ1-1|TRBV6-8|NA
TGTGCCAGCAGTTACTCCGGGTTCTTGGGCGTATCAGAAGCTTTCTTT
CASSYSGFLGVSEAFF
>NA|TRBJ2-3|TRBV30|NA
TGTGCCTGGAGTAGTCAGATAGATGCAGATACGCAGTATTTT
CAWSSQIDADTQYF
>NA|TRBJ2-3|TRBV20-1|TRBD2
TGCAGTGCTAGAGGGGCTAGCGGGGGAGAAGATACGCAGTATTTT
CSARGASGGEDTQYF
>few|TRBJ1-1|TRBV30|NA
TGTGCCTGTAGACCACTGGGGGCTGAAGCTTTCTTT
CACRPLGAEAFF
>many|TRBJ2-7|TRBV28|NA
TGTGCCAGCAGCACCACCCGGGACACCTACGAGCAGTACTTC
CASSTTRDTYEQYF
>many|TRBJ2-6|TRBV2|NA
TGTGCCAGCAACACCTTGGCGGGCTTCTCTGGGGCCAACGTCCTGACTTTC
CASNTLAGFSGANVLTF
>many|TRBJ2-3|TRBV29-1|NA
TGCAGCTCGGGCACAGATACGCAGTATTTT
CSSGTDTQYF
>many|TRBJ1-4|TRBV7-2|NA
TGTGCCAGCAGCTTAGTATCTGGGGACTATGAAAAACTGTTTTTT
CASSLVSGDYEKLFF
>few|TRBJ2-3|TRBV20-1|TRBD1
TGCAGTGCTAGAGTTGAAAGAGGACAGGGCGGAACAGATACGCAGTATTTT
CSARVERGQGGTDTQYF
>many|TRBJ1-1|TRBV29-1|NA
TGCAGCGTGGTTGGGTTGGACACTGAAGCTTTCTTT
CSVVGLDTEAFF
>NA|TRBJ2-7|TRBV30|TRBD1
TGTGCCGGGAGACAGGGGGCCTACGAGCAGTACTTC
CAGRQGAYEQYF
>many|TRBJ1-4|TRBV7-6|NA
TGTGCCAGCAGCTTAGCGTCGGGGGGCGATGGTGAAAAACTGTTTTTT
CASSLASGGDGEKLFF
>many|TRBJ2-5|TRBV6-2/TRBV6-3|TRBD2
TGTGCCAGCACCCTAGCGGGGGGGCCCGGGGAGACCCAGTACTTC
CASTLAGGPGETQYF
>many|TRBJ2-3|TRBV7-8|TRBD2
TGTGCCAGCAGCATACTAGCGGGGAAGGGGGCAGATACGCAGTATTTT
CASSILAGKGADTQYF
>many|TRBJ2-6|TRBV28|NA
TGTGCCAGCAGTTCCCCGGGACGTCGCTCTGGGGCCAACGTCCTGACTTTC
CASSSPGRRSGANVLTF
>many|TRBJ1-5|TRBV29-1|NA
TGCAGCGTCTCACAGGGATTGGGCAATCAGCCCCAGCATTTT
CSVSQGLGNQPQHF
>many|TRBJ1-1|TRBV20-1|NA
TGCAGTGCTAGCCGGGGGCCGGTGAACACTGAAGCTTTCTTT
CSASRGPVNTEAFF
>many|TRBJ1-3|TRBV30|NA
TGTGCCTGGACTTATGACTCTGGAAACACCATATATTTT
CAWTYDSGNTIYF
>many|TRBJ1-1|TRBV12-3/TRBV12-4|TRBD1
TGTGCCACCTTCCGGGACAGGGGGACTGAAGCTTTCTTT
CATFRDRGTEAFF
>many|TRBJ2-7|TRBV4-1|NA
TGCGCCAGCAGCCAAGTGTCAATCGAAGCCGTCTCCTACGAGCAGTACTTC
CASSQVSIEAVSYEQYF
>many|TRBJ2-1|TRBV4-2|NA
TGTGCCAGCAGCCCCAACACCAATGAGCAGTTCTTC
CASSPNTNEQFF
>many|TRBJ2-1|TRBV29-1|TRBD2
TGCAGCGTCCACAGAGCGGGGGGTTACAATGAGCAGTTCTTC
CSVHRAGGYNEQFF
>many|TRBJ2-1|TRBV7-2|NA
TGTGCCAGCAGCCCCGCTAGGGTCAATGAGCAGTTCTTC
CASSPARVNEQFF
>few|TRBJ2-2|TRBV7-2|NA
TGTGCCAGCAGCTTAGGCAGCCCCGGGGAGCTGTTTTTT
CASSLGSPGELFF
>many|TRBJ2-1|TRBV7-2|TRBD2
TGTGCCAGCAGCTTAGGGTTGGGTAGCGGGGGGGGAGAGCAGTTCTTC
CASSLGLGSGGGEQFF